This T cell receptor beta chain was recovered during a study of shared clonotypes between healthy human individuals. Study information: The donors, a couple of women and three men, were aged 18 to 49.

Note on this clone: Its antigen is not identified. At one end the junction does not follow the germline gene, possibly because of a read error.

CDR1 and CDR2 from the germline V gene are MGHRA and YSYEKL. The CDR3 consists of 11 residues. Study results and limitations: Four donors held approximately 4.5% of naive CD4 clonotypes in common.

Each donor was a Caucasian adult residing in Nashville, Tennessee. How the authors handled the data: ImmunoSEQ only sent back junction sequences with no quality scores, so filtering was done differently. Only in-frame clones appear in the TCRdb table, and some are missing; sequencing was by immunoSEQ multiplex PCR. For V, J and clone size, that table is used; D and trimming come from the DNA. The sample lists some 550,000 clones, 97% occurring once. This chain connects TRBV4-1 to TRBJ2-7; maybe TRBD1 (5 bases). This receptor was obtained from a woman aged 25 to 39 in good health. The sample taken for sequencing was naive CD4+ T cells sorted from blood. Subset given: CD45RA+ positively selected. The CDR3 protein is CASSLIGVWDF. The CDR3, as DNA: TGCGCCAGCAGCCTTATAGGGGTTTGGGACTTC.